One and the same sample provided the 28 T cell receptor beta chains below, sequenced in a study of T cells in Graves' hyperthyroidism and ophthalmopathy. TCR beta CDR3 regions were amplified from RNA transcripts. Carried out on the TCR CDR3, a first-round RT-PCR used the HTBI primer set. A single record per CDR3 protein comes from TCRdb applying MiXCR to the multiplex PCR reads. Of about 640,000 distinct CDR3 sequences listed, less than 25% were seen once; the top ten hold 30% to 40%. The sequencing sample was made of blood. The receptors originated from a man younger than 40 with Graves' ophthalmopathy.

This clonotype was counted ten times or more. V gene TRBV20-1 combines with J gene TRBJ2-7; tentatively, D is TRBD1 or TRBD2 (5 bases each). Trimming removed 2 bases at V and 3 bases at J, with 17 bases between. CDR3 size: 15 residues. From germline, CDR1 is DFQATT and CDR2 SNEGSKA (reference sequence). CDR3 coding DNA: TGCAGTGCTAGATCGTGGGACCCGGGCCTCTACGAGCAGTACTTC. Translated: CSARSWDPGLYEQYF.

This clonotype has only a few counts. This chain uses TRBV20-1 with TRBJ2-2; D not certain. CDR1 and CDR2 (germline): DFQATT, SNEGSKA (reference sequence). Trimming removed 3 bases from V and 3 bases from J, with 11 bases in between. The CDR3 totals 14 residues. The CDR3 reads CSASGSDYTGELFF. CDR3 DNA sequence: TGCAGTGCTAGTGGGTCGGATTACACCGGGGAGCTGTTTTTT.

The V call is TRBV6-1, the J call TRBJ2-7, with 11 nucleotides matching TRBD1. CDR1 MNHNS and CDR2 SASEGT come from the germline V gene. The CDR3 length is 15 residues. Trimming took 7 bases from V and 3 from J; bases not matched to a gene: 8. The CDR3 spells CASTAPGQGVYEQYF. As DNA, the CDR3 is TGTGCCAGCACGGCCCCGGGACAGGGGGTCTACGAGCAGTACTTC.

The chain couples TRBV7-2 to TRBJ2-2; D not certain. V was trimmed by 1 base and J by 2 bases, leaving 5 bases between them. The CDR3 extends over 14 amino acids. Looked up from germline, CDR1 is SGHTA and CDR2 is FQGNSA. CDR3 coding DNA: TGTGCCAGCAGCTTAGTCAGCAACACCGGGGAGCTGTTTTTT. It encodes CASSLVSNTGELFF.

This clonotype was recorded many times. The genes are TRBV6-1 and TRBJ2-7; perhaps TRBD2 as D (6 bases). Germline V gives CDR1 MNHNS, CDR2 SASEGT. Trimming took 5 bases from V and 2 from J, leaving 22 bases between them. This CDR3 is built from 17 residues. CDR3 nucleotide sequence: TGTGCCAGCAGTTACCCCCCCCAGGGAGGCCGAACCTACGAGCAGTACTTC. Translation gives CASSYPPQGGRTYEQYF.

Only a few counts were recorded for this clonotype. The genes are TRBV20-1 and TRBJ2-1; 10 bases line up with TRBD2. After removal of 2 bases from V and 0 bases from J, the junction contained 7 bases not matched to a gene. Germline loops: CDR1 DFQATT, CDR2 SNEGSKA (reference sequence). The CDR3 length is 17 residues. The CDR3 here is CSARLTSGSSSYNEQFF. As DNA, the CDR3 is TGCAGTGCTAGATTGACTAGCGGGTCTAGCTCCTACAATGAGCAGTTCTTC.

This clonotype was counted a few times. J is TRBJ2-3 and V is TRBV28, with a possible D match to TRBD2 (6 bases). The germline gives CDR1 MDHEN, CDR2 SYDVKM. The CDR3 spans 15 residues. Deletions cut 4 bases from V and 3 bases from J, with 14 bases between. The CDR3 coding sequence is TGTGCCAGCAGTTGGGGATGGAGGGTGACAGATACGCAGTATTTT. Residues: CASSWGWRVTDTQYF.

This clonotype was detected only a few times. The chain recombines TRBV7-8 with TRBJ2-1; the match to TRBD2 covers 8 bases. This CDR3 region has 16 residues. Germline CDR1 SGHVS, CDR2 FQNEAQ. V lost 5 bases to trimming and J lost 4 bases; unmatched junction nucleotides: 10. The CDR3 reads CASSNLAGTLYNEQFF. DNA for the CDR3: TGTGCCAGCAGCAATTTAGCGGGAACGTTATACAATGAGCAGTTCTTC.

The chain is built from TRBV20-1 and TRBJ2-2; TRBD1 matches 11 bases. This CDR3 is 16 amino acids long. The germline V gene encodes CDR1 DFQATT and CDR2 SNEGSKA (reference sequence). The V gene end was trimmed by 0 bases and the J gene end by 8 bases; junction bases not matched to a gene: 8. The CDR3 protein is CSARDPLGQGAGELFF. The CDR3 DNA follows: TGCAGTGCTAGAGACCCCCTCGGACAGGGGGCTGGGGAGCTGTTTTTT.

The gene calls are TRBV14 and TRBJ1-2; D is possibly TRBD1 (6 bases). The CDR3 runs 15 residues. The ends were cut back, 5 bases at V and 4 bases at J, with 17 bases in the middle. Germline lookup yields CDR1 SGHDN and CDR2 FVKESK. For the CDR3, the DNA is TGTGCCAGCAGCGTTCACGGCGGACAGATCTATGGCTACACCTTC. It encodes CASSVHGGQIYGYTF.

This clonotype was seen a few times. This chain connects TRBV2 to TRBJ1-3; unclear D gene. Germline V lookup: CDR1 SNHLY, CDR2 FYNNEI. The CDR3 has 11 residues. The germline V and J ends were trimmed by 2 bases and 8 bases, with 4 bases remaining between them. The CDR3 bases are TGTGCCAGCAGTGAATTGGACACCATATATTTT. Protein sequence: CASSELDTIYF.

This clonotype was seen at least ten times. The CDR3 loop reads CASSLAPSNEQFF. The CDR3 DNA reads TGTGCCAGCAGCTTAGCCCCGAGCAATGAGCAGTTCTTC. The chain couples TRBV11-2 to TRBJ2-1, with D unclear. The CDR3 is 13 amino acids. Germline values: CDR1 SGHAT, CDR2 FQNNGV. V was trimmed by 1 base and J by 6 bases, leaving 7 bases between them.

The rearrangement links TRBV6-2 or TRBV6-3 to TRBJ2-7; the match to TRBD2 covers 8 bases. Germline V gives CDR1 MNHEY, CDR2 SVGEGT. This CDR3 is built from 14 residues. Trimming took 8 bases from V and 3 from J; bases not matched to a gene: 9. This CDR3 reads CASGQMGTSYEQYF. Here the CDR3 DNA reads TGTGCCAGCGGCCAAATGGGGACTAGCTACGAGCAGTACTTC.

V usage is TRBV5-1 and J usage is TRBJ2-3; 14 bases match TRBD2. The germline gives CDR1 SGHRS, CDR2 YFSETQ. This CDR3 has 17 residues. V was clipped by 3 bases and J by 5 bases; unmatched bases: 8. The CDR3 reads CASSSGLAGVYVDTQYF. DNA of the CDR3: TGCGCCAGCAGCTCGGGACTAGCGGGAGTATACGTAGATACGCAGTATTTT.

In its sample, this clonotype was seen a few times. V usage is TRBV5-6 and J usage is TRBJ1-2; D unclear. CDR3 length equals 17 residues. Germline V gene sequence: CDR1 SGHDT, CDR2 YYEEEE. V shed 0 bases and J shed 0 bases, with 15 bases lying between them. This chain's CDR3 is CASSLDKAGPANYGYTF. The CDR3 DNA is TGTGCCAGCAGCTTGGACAAGGCCGGACCAGCTAACTATGGCTACACCTTC.

Note on this clonotype: A much larger clone differs from this one at a single base, so this may be a read error. This chain joins TRBV28 and TRBJ2-7; D unclear. The V and J ends lost 5 bases and 1 base respectively, with 9 bases between them. CDR1 and CDR2 from the germline V gene are MDHEN and SYDVKM. This CDR3 is 13 amino acids long. Written as DNA, the CDR3 is TGTGCCAGCAGTCCTACTTATTCCTACGAGCAGTACTTC. Its translation is CASSPTYSYEQYF. The full variable domain, in which reference TRBV28 and TRBJ2-7 provide the parts outside the CDR3, is DVKVTQSSRYLVKRTGEKVFLECVQDMDHENMFWYRQDPGLGLRLIYFSYDVKMKEKGDIPEGYSVSREKKERFSLILESASTNQTSMYLCASSPTYSYEQYFGPGTRLTVT.

This clonotype was picked up a small number of times. The rearrangement links TRBV28 to TRBJ2-7, with D perhaps given as TRBD1 or TRBD2 (5 bases each). V lost 6 bases and J lost 1, with 13 bases in between. This CDR3 region has 14 residues. Germline CDR1 is MDHEN and CDR2 is SYDVKM. Written as DNA, the CDR3 is TGTGCCAGCAGCCGGTGGGACCTTTCCTACGAGCAGTACTTC. Encoded protein: CASSRWDLSYEQYF. Together with reference TRBV28 and TRBJ2-7, the CDR3 gives the full variable domain: DVKVTQSSRYLVKRTGEKVFLECVQDMDHENMFWYRQDPGLGLRLIYFSYDVKMKEKGDIPEGYSVSREKKERFSLILESASTNQTSMYLCASSRWDLSYEQYFGPGTRLTVT.

The V gene is TRBV24-1, the J gene TRBJ2-1; D may be TRBD1 (5 bases). Trimming removed 4 bases at V and 9 bases at J, with 12 bases between. In germline, CDR1 is KGHDR, CDR2 SFDVKD. There are 13 residues in the CDR3. The CDR3 DNA sequence: TGTGCCACCAGTGAAAACAGGTTCTCTGAGCAGTTCTTC. It translates to CATSENRFSEQFF.

This chain connects TRBV6-5 to TRBJ1-5, with D possibly TRBD1 on 5 matching bases. The CDR3 is made up of 14 amino acids. The germline V gene has CDR1 MNHEY and CDR2 SVGAGI. The germline V and J ends were trimmed by 0 bases and 7 bases, with 10 bases remaining between them. The CDR3, as DNA: TGTGCCAGCAGTTACTCTGAGGGGATCCAGCCCCAGCATTTT. Its protein is CASSYSEGIQPQHF.

This clonotype occurred a few times. The chain joins TRBV6-1 to TRBJ2-7; TRBD2 aligns across 13 bases. Germline loops: CDR1 MNHNS, CDR2 SASEGT. J lost 5 bases, V lost 5 bases, and 9 bases had no gene match. This CDR3 has 16 amino acids. This CDR3 is CASSYSRTSGSNEQYF. In DNA, the CDR3 is TGTGCCAGCAGTTATTCCCGGACTAGCGGGAGCAACGAGCAGTACTTC.

The chain carries TRBV7-9 and TRBJ1-4, with D possibly TRBD1 on 5 matching bases. Trimming shortened V by 5 bases and J by 3 bases, and 16 bases separated the two germline ends. The germline gives CDR1 SEHNR, CDR2 FQNEAQ (reference sequence). The CDR3 has 16 residues. This CDR3 is CASSAGGGEPNEKLFF. CDR3 DNA sequence: TGTGCCAGCAGCGCCGGGGGTGGGGAGCCTAATGAAAAACTGTTTTTT. Variable domain in full (rest from reference TRBV7-9 and TRBJ1-4): DTGVSQNPRHKITKRGQNVTFRCDPISEHNRLYWYRQTLGQGPEFLTYFQNEAQLEKSRLLSDRFSAERPKGSFSTLEIQRTEQGDSAMYLCASSAGGGEPNEKLFFGSGTQLSVL.

This chain joins TRBV7-9 and TRBJ2-3, with 10 positions matching TRBD2. The CDR3 runs to 16 residues. J was trimmed by 5 bases and V by 4 bases; bases with no gene match: 9. Germline V gene lookup returns CDR1 SEHNR and CDR2 FQNEAQ (reference sequence). For the CDR3, the DNA is TGTGCCAGCAGCTCGTACCAGCGGGAGGGCGGAGATACGCAGTATTTT. Protein sequence: CASSSYQREGGDTQYF.

This clonotype was counted ten times or more. The rearrangement joins TRBV12-3 or TRBV12-4 to TRBJ1-2; 12 bases align to TRBD1. The CDR3 extends over 17 amino acids. The J segment lost 7 bases and the V segment lost 6 bases, leaving 15 bases of the junction unmatched. The CDR3 here is CASSRGQGALSYGGYTF. CDR3 in DNA: TGTGCCAGCAGCAGGGGACAGGGGGCGCTGAGCTATGGTGGCTACACCTTC.

This clonotype was counted ten times or more. V usage is TRBV28 and J usage is TRBJ2-1, with 8 bases identical to TRBD2. Germline trimming cut 5 bases from V and 5 bases from J; bases unmatched to any gene: 11. Germline V CDR1 and CDR2: MDHEN, SYDVKM. CDR3 length: 16 amino acids. The CDR3 here is CASSPLEREWNNEQFF. The CDR3 DNA sequence: TGTGCCAGCAGTCCTCTAGAGCGGGAGTGGAACAATGAGCAGTTCTTC.

In this sample, this clonotype turned up many times. J is TRBJ1-5 and V is TRBV28; D is uncertain. From germline, CDR1 is MDHEN and CDR2 SYDVKM. The CDR3 extends over 14 amino acids. The V end lost 4 bases, the J end lost 3 bases, and 10 bases lay between the germline ends. The CDR3 here is CASSYRKYNQPQHF. CDR3 nucleotide sequence: TGTGCCAGCAGTTACAGAAAATACAATCAGCCCCAGCATTTT.

The table lists this clonotype with a few counts. V usage is TRBV20-1 and J usage is TRBJ1-6; the D gene is possibly TRBD1 (6 bases). V lost 0 bases and J lost 9, with 15 bases in between. Germline CDR1 and CDR2: DFQATT and SNEGSKA (reference sequence). The CDR3 is made up of 15 amino acids. The DNA of the CDR3 is TGCAGTGCTAGAGAGAAAGGAGGGGGGACTTCACCCCTCCACTTT. Translation: CSAREKGGGTSPLHF.

This clonotype came up a few times. This sequence joins TRBV7-9 and TRBJ2-7; 7 bases match TRBD1. V shed 8 bases, J shed 5 bases, and the junction held 9 bases outside the gene matches. The CDR3 extends over 13 amino acids. Germline CDR1 and CDR2: SEHNR and FQNEAQ (reference sequence). The CDR3 region has the DNA TGTGCCAGCGGTGTGACAGGGTTGGACGAGCAGTACTTC. It yields the protein CASGVTGLDEQYF. Drawing the rest from reference TRBV7-9 and TRBJ2-7, the complete variable domain is DTGVSQNPRHKITKRGQNVTFRCDPISEHNRLYWYRQTLGQGPEFLTYFQNEAQLEKSRLLSDRFSAERPKGSFSTLEIQRTEQGDSAMYLCASGVTGLDEQYFGPGTRLTVT.

This chain links TRBV4-2 with TRBJ2-2; D may be TRBD1 (5 bases). This CDR3 is built from 15 residues. Trimming pared 0 bases from V and 6 bases from J, leaving 11 bases between. Germline lookup yields CDR1 LGHNA and CDR2 YNFKEQ. CDR3 residues: CASSQDPKGSGELFF. CDR3 coding DNA: TGTGCCAGCAGCCAAGATCCGAAGGGGTCCGGGGAGCTGTTTTTT.